Sequencing of this T cell receptor (beta chain) was carried out in a study of T cell repertoires in cytomegalovirus infection. Details on this clonotype: The antigen is unknown.

MiXCR was run by TCRdb on the reads, yielding one entry per CDR3 protein. The sample gives 400,000 to 600,000 distinct CDR3 sequences, approximately 42% of which show up once; approximately 40% is in the top ten. Trimming shortened V by 0 bases and J by 4 bases, and 7 bases separated the two germline ends. The CDR3 spans 14 residues. From germline, CDR1 is SGHAT and CDR2 FQDESV (reference sequence). Material: cultured PBMCs, obtained from culture after CMV antigen stimulation. This sequence was found in a human donor in good health (CMV status not recorded). Some clones in this sample may be carry-over from other donors' samples. The chain links TRBV11-1 to TRBJ1-5; no definite D call. The CDR3 sequence is CASSLAPENQPQHF. The CDR3 DNA is TGTGCCAGCAGCTTAGCGCCGGAAAATCAGCCCCAGCATTTT.